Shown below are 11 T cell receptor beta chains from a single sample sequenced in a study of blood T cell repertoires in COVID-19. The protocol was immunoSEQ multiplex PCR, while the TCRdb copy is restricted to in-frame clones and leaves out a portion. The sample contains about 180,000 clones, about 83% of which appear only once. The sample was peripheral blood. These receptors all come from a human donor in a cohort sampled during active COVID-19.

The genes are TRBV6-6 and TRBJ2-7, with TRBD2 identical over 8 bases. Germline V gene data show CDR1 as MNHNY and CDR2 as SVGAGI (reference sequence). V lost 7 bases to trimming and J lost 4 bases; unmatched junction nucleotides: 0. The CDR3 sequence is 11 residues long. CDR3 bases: TGTGCCAGCACGGGGGGGTACGAGCAGTACTTC. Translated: CASTGGYEQYF.

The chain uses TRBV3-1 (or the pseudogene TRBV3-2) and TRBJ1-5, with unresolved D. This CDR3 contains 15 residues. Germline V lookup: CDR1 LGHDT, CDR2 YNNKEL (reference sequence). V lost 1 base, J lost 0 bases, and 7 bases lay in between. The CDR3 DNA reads TGTGCCAGCAGCCAAGCAACAGATAGCAATCAGCCCCAGCATTTT. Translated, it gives CASSQATDSNQPQHF.

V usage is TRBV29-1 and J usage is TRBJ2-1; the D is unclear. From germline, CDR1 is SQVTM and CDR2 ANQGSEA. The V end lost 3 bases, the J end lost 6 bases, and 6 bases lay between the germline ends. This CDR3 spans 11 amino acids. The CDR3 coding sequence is TGCAGCGTTGAGCCGGGCAATGAGCAGTTCTTC. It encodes CSVEPGNEQFF.

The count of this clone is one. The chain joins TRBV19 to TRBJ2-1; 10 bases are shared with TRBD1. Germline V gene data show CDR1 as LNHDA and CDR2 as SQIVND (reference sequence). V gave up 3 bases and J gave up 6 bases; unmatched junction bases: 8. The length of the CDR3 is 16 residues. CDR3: CASSIVGQGVSNEQFF. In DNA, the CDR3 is TGTGCCAGTAGTATCGTCGGACAGGGGGTCAGCAATGAGCAGTTCTTC.

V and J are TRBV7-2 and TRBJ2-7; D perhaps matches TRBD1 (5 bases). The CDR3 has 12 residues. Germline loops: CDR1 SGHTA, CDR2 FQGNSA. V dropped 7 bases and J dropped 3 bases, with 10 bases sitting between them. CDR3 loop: CASTLDSYEQYF. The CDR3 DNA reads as TGTGCCAGCACCCTCGACAGCTACGAGCAGTACTTC.

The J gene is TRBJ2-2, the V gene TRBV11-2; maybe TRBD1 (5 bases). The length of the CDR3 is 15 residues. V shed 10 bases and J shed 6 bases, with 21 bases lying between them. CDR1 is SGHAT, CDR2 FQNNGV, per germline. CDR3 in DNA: TGTGCCACCTCTTGGGGCAGGGTGGATTCCGGGGAGCTGTTTTTT. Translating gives CATSWGRVDSGELFF.

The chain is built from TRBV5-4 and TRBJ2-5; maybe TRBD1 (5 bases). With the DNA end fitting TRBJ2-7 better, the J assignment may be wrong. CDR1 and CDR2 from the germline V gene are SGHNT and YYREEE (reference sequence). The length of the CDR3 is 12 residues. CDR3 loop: CASSDQGYEQYF. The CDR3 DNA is TGTGCCAGCAGCGACCAGGGCTACGAGCAGTACTTC.

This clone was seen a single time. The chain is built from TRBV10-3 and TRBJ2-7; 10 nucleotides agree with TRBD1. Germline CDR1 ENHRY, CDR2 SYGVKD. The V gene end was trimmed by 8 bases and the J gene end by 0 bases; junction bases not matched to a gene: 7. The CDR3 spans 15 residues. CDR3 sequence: CAIGTGAQASYEQYF. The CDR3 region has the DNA TGTGCCATCGGGACAGGGGCTCAAGCCTCCTACGAGCAGTACTTC.

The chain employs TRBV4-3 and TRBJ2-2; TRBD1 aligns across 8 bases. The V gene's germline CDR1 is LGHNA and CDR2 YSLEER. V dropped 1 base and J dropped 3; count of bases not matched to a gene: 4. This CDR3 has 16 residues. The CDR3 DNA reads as TGCGCCAGCAGCCAAGCCACGACAGGGGACACCGGGGAGCTGTTTTTT. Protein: CASSQATTGDTGELFF.

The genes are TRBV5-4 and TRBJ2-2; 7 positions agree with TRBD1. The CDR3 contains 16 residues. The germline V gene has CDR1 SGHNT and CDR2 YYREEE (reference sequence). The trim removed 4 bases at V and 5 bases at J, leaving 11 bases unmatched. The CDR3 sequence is CASSTTTGVETGELFF. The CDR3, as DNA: TGTGCCAGCAGCACGACCACAGGGGTAGAAACCGGGGAGCTGTTTTTT.

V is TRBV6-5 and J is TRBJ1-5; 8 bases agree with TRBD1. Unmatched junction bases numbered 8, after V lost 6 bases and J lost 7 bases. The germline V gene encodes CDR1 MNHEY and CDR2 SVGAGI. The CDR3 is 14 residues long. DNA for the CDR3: TGTGCCAGCAGCTACGGACAGGGTTACCAGCCCCAGCATTTT. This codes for CASSYGQGYQPQHF.